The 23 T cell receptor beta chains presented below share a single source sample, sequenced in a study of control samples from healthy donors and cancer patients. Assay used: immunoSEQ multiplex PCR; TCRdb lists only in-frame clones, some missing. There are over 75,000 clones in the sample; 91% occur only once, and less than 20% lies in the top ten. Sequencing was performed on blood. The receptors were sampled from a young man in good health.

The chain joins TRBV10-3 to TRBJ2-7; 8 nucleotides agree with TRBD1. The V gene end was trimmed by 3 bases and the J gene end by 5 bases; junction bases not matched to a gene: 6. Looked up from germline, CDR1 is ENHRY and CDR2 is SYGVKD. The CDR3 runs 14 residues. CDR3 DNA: TGTGCCATCAGTGACCAACAGGGGGTGGACGAGCAGTACTTC. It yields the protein CAISDQQGVDEQYF.

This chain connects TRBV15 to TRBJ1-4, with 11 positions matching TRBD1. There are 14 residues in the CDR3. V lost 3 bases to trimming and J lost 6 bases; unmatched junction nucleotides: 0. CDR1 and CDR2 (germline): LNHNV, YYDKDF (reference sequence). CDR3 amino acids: CATSRDRGHEKLFF. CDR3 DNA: TGTGCCACCAGCAGGGACAGGGGGCATGAAAAACTGTTTTTT. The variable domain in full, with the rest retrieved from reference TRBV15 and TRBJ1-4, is DAMVIQNPRYQVTQFGKPVTLSCSQTLNHNVMYWYQQKSSQAPKLLFHYYDKDFNNEADTPDNFQSRRPNTSFCFLDIRSPGLGDTAMYLCATSRDRGHEKLFFGSGTQLSVL.

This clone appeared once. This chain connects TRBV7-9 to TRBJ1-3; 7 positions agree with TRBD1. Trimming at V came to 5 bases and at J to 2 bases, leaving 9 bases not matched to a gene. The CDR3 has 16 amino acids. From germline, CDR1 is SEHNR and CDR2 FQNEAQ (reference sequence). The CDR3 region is CASSENLQGTGNTIYF. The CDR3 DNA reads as TGTGCCAGCAGCGAGAACTTACAGGGGACTGGAAACACCATATATTTT.

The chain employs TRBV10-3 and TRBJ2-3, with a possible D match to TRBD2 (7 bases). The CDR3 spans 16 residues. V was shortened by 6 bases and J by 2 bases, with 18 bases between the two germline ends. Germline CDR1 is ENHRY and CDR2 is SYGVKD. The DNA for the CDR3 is TGTGCCATCAGGGGTCCCAGGGAGGGGGTCACAGATACGCAGTATTTT. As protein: CAIRGPREGVTDTQYF.

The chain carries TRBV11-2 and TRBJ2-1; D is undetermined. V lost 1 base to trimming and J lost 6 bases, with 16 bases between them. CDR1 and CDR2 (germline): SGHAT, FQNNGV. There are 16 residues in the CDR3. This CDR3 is CASSLAPAGPINEQFF. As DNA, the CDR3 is TGTGCCAGCAGCTTAGCCCCTGCCGGCCCCATCAATGAGCAGTTCTTC. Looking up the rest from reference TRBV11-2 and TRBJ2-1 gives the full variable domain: EAGVAQSPRYKIIEKRQSVAFWCNPISGHATLYWYQQILGQGPKLLIQFQNNGVVDDSQLPKDRFSAERLKGVDSTLKIQPAKLEDSAVYLCASSLAPAGPINEQFFGPGTRLTVL.

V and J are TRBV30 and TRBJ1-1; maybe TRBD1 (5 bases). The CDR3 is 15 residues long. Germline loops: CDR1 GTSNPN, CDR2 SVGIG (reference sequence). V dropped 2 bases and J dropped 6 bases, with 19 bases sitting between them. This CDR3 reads CAWSSTGQGGAEAFF. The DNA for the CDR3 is TGTGCCTGGAGTTCAACGGGGCAGGGAGGCGCTGAAGCTTTCTTT.

The CDR3 is CASSPSGRGTQETQYF. For the CDR3, the DNA is TGTGCCAGCTCACCGTCGGGGCGGGGGACCCAAGAGACCCAGTACTTC. This chain links TRBV18 with TRBJ2-5; TRBD2 agrees at 7 bases. CDR3 length equals 16 residues. Germline CDR1 and CDR2: KGHSH and LQKENI. After removal of 3 bases from V and 1 base from J, the junction contained 8 bases not matched to a gene.

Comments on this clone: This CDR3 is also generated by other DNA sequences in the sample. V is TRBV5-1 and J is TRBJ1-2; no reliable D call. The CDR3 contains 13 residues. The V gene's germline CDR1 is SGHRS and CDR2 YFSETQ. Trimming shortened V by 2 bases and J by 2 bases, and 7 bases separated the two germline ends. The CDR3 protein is CASSLSSNYGYTF. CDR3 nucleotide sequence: TGCGCCAGCAGCTTATCCTCGAACTATGGCTACACCTTC.

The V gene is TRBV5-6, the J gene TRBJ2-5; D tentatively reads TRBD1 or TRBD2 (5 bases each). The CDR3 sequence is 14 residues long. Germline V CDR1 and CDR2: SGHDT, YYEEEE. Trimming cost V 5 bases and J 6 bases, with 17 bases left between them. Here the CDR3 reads CASSVVGDVKTQYF. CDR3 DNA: TGTGCCAGCAGTGTTGTGGGGGATGTAAAGACCCAGTACTTC. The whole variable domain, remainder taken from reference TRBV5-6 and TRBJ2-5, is DAGVTQSPTHLIKTRGQQVTLRCSPKSGHDTVSWYQQALGQGPQFIFQYYEEEERQRGNFPDRFSGHQFPNYSSELNVNALLLGDSALYLCASSVVGDVKTQYFGPGTRLLVL.

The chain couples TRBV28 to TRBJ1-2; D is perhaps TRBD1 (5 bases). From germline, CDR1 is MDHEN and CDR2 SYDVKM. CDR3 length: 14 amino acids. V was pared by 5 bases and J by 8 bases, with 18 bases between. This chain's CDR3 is CASSPAGGVRGYTF. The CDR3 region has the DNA TGTGCCAGCAGTCCCGCCGGGGGGGTCCGCGGCTACACCTTC.

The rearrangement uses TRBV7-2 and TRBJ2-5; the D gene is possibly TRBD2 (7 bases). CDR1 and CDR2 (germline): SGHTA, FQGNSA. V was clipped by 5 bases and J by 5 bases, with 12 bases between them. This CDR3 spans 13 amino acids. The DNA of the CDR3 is TGTGCCAGCAGCGGGGGGGCCAGGGAGACCCAGTACTTC. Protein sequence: CASSGGARETQYF.

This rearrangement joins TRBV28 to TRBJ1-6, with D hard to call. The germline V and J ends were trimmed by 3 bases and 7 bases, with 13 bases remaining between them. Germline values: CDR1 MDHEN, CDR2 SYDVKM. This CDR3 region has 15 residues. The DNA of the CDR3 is TGTGCCAGCAGTTTGGGGTCCCCTAGGAATTCACCCCTCCACTTT. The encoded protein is CASSLGSPRNSPLHF.

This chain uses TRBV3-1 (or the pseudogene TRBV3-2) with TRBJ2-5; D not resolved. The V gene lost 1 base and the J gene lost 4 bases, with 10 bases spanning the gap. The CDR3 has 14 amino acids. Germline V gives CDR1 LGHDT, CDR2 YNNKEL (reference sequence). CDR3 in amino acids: CASSQGLERETQYF. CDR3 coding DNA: TGTGCCAGCAGCCAAGGTTTGGAGCGAGAGACCCAGTACTTC.

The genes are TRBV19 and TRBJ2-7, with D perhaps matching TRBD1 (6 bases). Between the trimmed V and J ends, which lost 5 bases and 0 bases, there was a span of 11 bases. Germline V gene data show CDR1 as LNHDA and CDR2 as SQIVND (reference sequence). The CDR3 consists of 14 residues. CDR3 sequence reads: CASSPQGSSYEQYF. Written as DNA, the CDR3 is TGTGCCAGTAGTCCTCAGGGGTCCTCCTACGAGCAGTACTTC.

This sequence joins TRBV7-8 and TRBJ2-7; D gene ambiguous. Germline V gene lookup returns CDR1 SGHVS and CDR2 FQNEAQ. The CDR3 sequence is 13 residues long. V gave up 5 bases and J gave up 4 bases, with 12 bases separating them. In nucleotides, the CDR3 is TGTGCCAGCAGCCGTGACCCCTATTACGAGCAGTACTTC. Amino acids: CASSRDPYYEQYF.

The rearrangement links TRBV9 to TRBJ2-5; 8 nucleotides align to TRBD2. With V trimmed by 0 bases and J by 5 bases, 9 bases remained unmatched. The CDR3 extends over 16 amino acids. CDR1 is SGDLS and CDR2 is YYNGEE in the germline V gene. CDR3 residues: CASSVASSGIIETQYF. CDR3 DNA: TGTGCCAGCAGCGTAGCCAGTAGCGGGATTATCGAGACCCAGTACTTC.

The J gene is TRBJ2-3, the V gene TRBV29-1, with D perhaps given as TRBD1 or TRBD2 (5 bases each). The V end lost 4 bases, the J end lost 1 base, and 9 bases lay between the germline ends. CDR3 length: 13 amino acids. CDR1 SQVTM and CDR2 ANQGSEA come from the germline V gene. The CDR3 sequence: CSVAVGGTDTQYF. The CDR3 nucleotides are TGCAGCGTTGCGGTGGGGGGCACAGATACGCAGTATTTT.

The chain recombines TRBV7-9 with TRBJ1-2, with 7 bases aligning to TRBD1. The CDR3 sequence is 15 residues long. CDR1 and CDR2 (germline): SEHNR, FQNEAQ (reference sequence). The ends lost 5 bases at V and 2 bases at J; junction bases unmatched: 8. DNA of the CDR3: TGTGCCAGCAGCCAGGGCACAGGGGCCAACTATGGCTACACCTTC. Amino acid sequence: CASSQGTGANYGYTF. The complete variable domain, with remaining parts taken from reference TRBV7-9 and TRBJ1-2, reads DTGVSQNPRHKITKRGQNVTFRCDPISEHNRLYWYRQTLGQGPEFLTYFQNEAQLEKSRLLSDRFSAERPKGSFSTLEIQRTEQGDSAMYLCASSQGTGANYGYTFGSGTRLTVV.

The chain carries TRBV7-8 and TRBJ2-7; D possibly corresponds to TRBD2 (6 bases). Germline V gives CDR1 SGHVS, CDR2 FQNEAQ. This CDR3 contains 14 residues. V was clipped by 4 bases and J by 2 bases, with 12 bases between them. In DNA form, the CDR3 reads TGTGCCAGCAGCTCCAGACGGGGGACCTACGAGCAGTACTTC. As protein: CASSSRRGTYEQYF.

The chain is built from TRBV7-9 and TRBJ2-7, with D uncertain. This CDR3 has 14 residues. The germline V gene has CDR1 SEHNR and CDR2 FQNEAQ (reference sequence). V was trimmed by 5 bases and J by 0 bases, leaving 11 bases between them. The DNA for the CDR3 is TGTGCCAGCAGCCTAATGGACGGCTCCTACGAGCAGTACTTC. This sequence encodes CASSLMDGSYEQYF.

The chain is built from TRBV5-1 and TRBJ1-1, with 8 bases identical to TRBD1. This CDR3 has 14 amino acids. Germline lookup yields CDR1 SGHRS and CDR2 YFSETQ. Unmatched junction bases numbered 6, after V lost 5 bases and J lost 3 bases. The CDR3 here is CASRPGGADTEAFF. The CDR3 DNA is TGCGCCAGCAGGCCAGGGGGCGCTGACACTGAAGCTTTCTTT.

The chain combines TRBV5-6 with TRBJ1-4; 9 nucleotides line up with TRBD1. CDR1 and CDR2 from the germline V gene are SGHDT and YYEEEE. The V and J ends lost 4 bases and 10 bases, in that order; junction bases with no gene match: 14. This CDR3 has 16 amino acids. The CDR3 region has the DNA TGTGCCAGCAGCCCCTATACCGGGACAGGGACTGGAAAACTGTTTTTT. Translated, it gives CASSPYTGTGTGKLFF.

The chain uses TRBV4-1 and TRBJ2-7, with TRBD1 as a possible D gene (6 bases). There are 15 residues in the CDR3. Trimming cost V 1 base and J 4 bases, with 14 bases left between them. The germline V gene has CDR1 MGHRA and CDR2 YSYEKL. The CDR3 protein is CASSQGRTGWYEQYF. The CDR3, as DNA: TGCGCCAGCAGCCAAGGGAGAACAGGGTGGTACGAGCAGTACTTC.